This TCR beta chain originates from a study of post-analysis software for immune sequencing data. Across the study: Relapsing-remitting, secondary progressive and progressive-relapsing forms of multiple sclerosis all featured among disease courses. General study points: Controls' normalized Chao1 diversity significantly exceeded that of multiple sclerosis patients. Samples made in the same batch grouped tightly together by F measure. Five or six TRBV segments, TRBV5-6, TRBV5-1 and TRBV20-1 among them, were found more frequent in patients than controls.

In its sample, this clonotype was seen a few times. Its antigen remains unknown. The ends were cut back, 1 base at V and 6 bases at J, with 14 bases in the middle. The germline V gene has CDR1 SGHRS and CDR2 YFSETQ. The CDR3 totals 15 residues. The TCR beta cDNA libraries carried unique molecular identifiers. Input of about 0.95 to 11 million T cells yielded a few hundred thousand cDNA molecules. A single record per CDR3 protein comes from TCRdb applying MiXCR to the PCR reads. In the table there are 550,000 to 700,000 distinct CDR3 sequences, roughly 45% of which are singletons. This chain connects TRBV5-1 to TRBJ2-1; the D call may be TRBD1 or TRBD2 (5 bases each). Specimen: blood. This TCR was recovered from a girl between 5 and 17 years old with multiple sclerosis. This CDR3 is CASSLLLGVFNEQFF. For the CDR3, the DNA is TGCGCCAGCAGCTTGCTGTTGGGGGTTTTCAATGAGCAGTTCTTC.